The clone carrying this T cell receptor (beta chain) has just a few counts. Its antigen is undetermined. CDR3 length: 13 residues. V lost 3 bases and J lost 8; bases outside the gene matches: 3. Germline CDR1 and CDR2: MNHNS and SASEGT. Treatment reported: roughly 11-day PBMC culture with coronavirus spike peptide pools or control peptides (ViraFEST assay). Healthy recipients of the vaccine lacked prior SARS-CoV-2 infection, as demonstrated by nucleocapsid antibodies that were negative both before and after vaccination. IL-2 (approximately 9 IU/ml) and peptide pools (roughly 10 ug/ml) were added to cultures of over 1.5 million PBMCs per well. This specimen comes from a study of vaccination and CD4 T cells after COVID-19. Overall study findings and caveats: The cohort comprised relatively few convalescent patients, and no early post-infection timepoints were analyzed. SARS-CoV-2-reactive clonotypes rose nonsignificantly, with the median going from about 20 to 38.

The study sequenced cultured CD4+ T cell DNA using the Oncomine TCR Beta short-read assay. MiXCR, run by TCRdb on the PCR reads, gives a single entry per CDR3 protein. The sample contains around 26,000 distinct CDR3 sequences, roughly 71% of which appear only once. This chain links TRBV6-1 with TRBJ1-2, with 10 bases identical to TRBD1. Sequencing was performed on CD4+ T cells from blood, cultured in vitro, taken after SARS-CoV-2 vaccination. The clonotype was recovered from a human donor who received a COVID-19 vaccine. CDR3: CASSDRDRGGYTF. In DNA form, the CDR3 reads TGTGCCAGCAGTGATCGGGACAGGGGCGGCTACACCTTC.